Listed below are T cell receptor beta chains from one sample, sequenced in a study of T cell responses to AZD1222 COVID-19 vaccine. Libraries were prepared by immunoSEQ multiplex PCR; TCRdb keeps only in-frame clonotypes and omits some of them. This table holds fewer than 150,000 clones, approximately 90% found once. The source was peripheral blood, collected on day 0 of AZD1222 vaccination. Receptor source: an adult in good health. The CDR3 runs from the conserved cysteine through the conserved F or W. D genes are given only for firm matches. Clone size is shown for a subset of rows, as once, few, many or a class of expanded clone.

-	14	TRBV2	-	TRBJ2-5	CASRQTAPQETQYF	TGTGCCAGCAGACAGACAGCCCCTCAAGAGACCCAGTACTTC
TRBD1	14	TRBV7-8	-	TRBJ2-7	CASSLEGGGYEQYF	TGTGCCAGCAGCTTAGAAGGGGGCGGGTACGAGCAGTACTTC
-	13	TRBV7-2	-	TRBJ1-3	CASHTTSSNTIYF	TGTGCCAGTCACACGACAAGCAGTAACACCATATATTTT
-	14	TRBV27	-	TRBJ2-7	CASSLKGGTYEQYF	TGTGCCAGCAGTTTAAAGGGGGGCACCTACGAGCAGTACTTC
TRBD2	14	TRBV28	-	TRBJ2-5	CASSSAGLSETQYF	TGTGCCAGCAGTTCAGCGGGACTCTCAGAGACCCAGTACTTC
-	14	TRBV7-2	-	TRBJ1-2	CASSLAGRHYGYTF	TGTGCCAGCAGCTTAGCGGGACGGCACTATGGCTACACCTTC
TRBD2	16	TRBV7-2	once	TRBJ2-5	CASSFAGAGGEETQYF	TGTGCCAGCAGCTTCGCGGGAGCGGGAGGAGAAGAGACCCAGTACTTC
-	16	TRBV30	few	TRBJ2-1	CAWSVGIQALGNEQFF	TGTGCCTGGAGTGTTGGGATTCAGGCCCTAGGCAATGAGCAGTTCTTC
TRBD2	18	TRBV30	-	TRBJ2-2	CAWAGTSGRELNTGELFF	TGTGCCTGGGCCGGGACTAGCGGGAGAGAATTGAACACCGGGGAGCTGTTTTTT
TRBD1	14	TRBV27	-	TRBJ1-4	CASGGQAQNEKLFF	TGTGCCAGCGGGGGACAGGCCCAAAATGAAAAACTGTTTTTT
-	14	TRBV7-9	-	TRBJ1-3	CASPLIKQGNTIYF	TGTGCCAGCCCTTTGATTAAACAGGGAAACACCATATATTTT
TRBD1	14	TRBV7-2	-	TRBJ2-5	CASSVTGGEETQYF	TGTGCCAGCAGCGTGACAGGGGGCGAAGAGACCCAGTACTTC
TRBD1	16	TRBV30	few	TRBJ1-6	CACPTGTGNLESPLHF	TGTGCCTGCCCGACCGGGACAGGGAACTTGGAATCACCCCTCCACTTT
TRBD1	13	TRBV28	-	TRBJ1-2	CASSLRTGPGYTF	TGTGCCAGCAGCCTCCGGACAGGGCCTGGCTACACCTTC
TRBD1	14	TRBV11-2	-	TRBJ1-5	CASSWGDRGQPQHF	TGTGCCAGCAGTTGGGGGGACAGAGGTCAGCCCCAGCATTTT
-	15	TRBV5-1	-	TRBJ1-2	CASSLGGTNSYGYTF	TGCGCCAGCAGCTTGGGCGGAACGAACTCCTATGGCTACACCTTC
TRBD2	13	TRBV30	-	TRBJ2-3	CAWSWTRTDTQYF	TGTGCCTGGAGTTGGACTAGAACAGATACGCAGTATTTT
-	11	TRBV28	-	TRBJ2-7	CISGNSYEQYF	TGTATCTCCGGTAACTCCTACGAGCAGTACTTC
-	13	TRBV2	few	TRBJ1-2	CASTLAGKGGYTF	TGTGCCAGCACGTTAGCAGGGAAAGGTGGCTACACCTTC
-	12	TRBV7-2	-	TRBJ2-5	CASSSQRETQYF	TGTGCCAGCAGCTCCCAGAGAGAGACCCAGTACTTC
-	13	TRBV3-1/TRBV3-2	-	TRBJ1-4	CASSLRGGEKLFF	TGTGCCAGCAGCCTGCGGGGAGGCGAAAAACTGTTTTTT
-	16	TRBV19	-	TRBJ2-7	CASSYRTASGAYEQYF	TGTGCCAGTAGTTACCGGACGGCCTCGGGGGCCTACGAGCAGTACTTC
TRBD1	15	TRBV7-9	once	TRBJ1-6	CASSLEDRVGSPLHF	TGTGCCAGCAGCTTAGAGGACAGGGTTGGTTCACCCCTCCACTTT
-	13	TRBV12-3/TRBV12-4	-	TRBJ1-4	CASSPREFEKLFF	TGTGCCAGCAGCCCCCGGGAGTTTGAAAAACTGTTTTTT
-	15	TRBV5-1	-	TRBJ2-3	CASSLVLTTTDTQYF	TGCGCCAGCAGCTTGGTTTTGACTACCACAGATACGCAGTATTTT
-	13	TRBV3-1/TRBV3-2	-	TRBJ1-2	CASSQVTTYGYTF	TGTGCCAGCAGCCAAGTGACGACTTATGGCTACACCTTC
-	13	TRBV18	-	TRBJ2-7	CASSPGNTYEQYF	TGTGCCAGCTCACCCGGAAATACCTACGAGCAGTACTTC
TRBD2	14	TRBV6-5	-	TRBJ2-1	CASSGTSGGNEQFF	TGTGCCAGCAGCGGGACTAGCGGGGGGAATGAGCAGTTCTTC
TRBD2	15	TRBV11-1	-	TRBJ2-7	CASSPRGSGSYEQYF	TGTGCCAGCAGCCCCCGTGGTAGCGGGAGTTACGAGCAGTACTTC
TRBD1	15	TRBV19	-	TRBJ1-5	CASSSWDRVAQPQHF	TGTGCCAGTAGTTCCTGGGACAGGGTAGCTCAGCCCCAGCATTTT
TRBD2	16	TRBV6-5	-	TRBJ2-2	CASSSQRGSSTGELFF	TGTGCCAGCAGTTCCCAGCGGGGATCGAGCACCGGGGAGCTGTTTTTT
-	12	TRBV25-1	-	TRBJ2-7	CASSGVAYEQYF	TGTGCCAGCAGTGGAGTGGCCTACGAGCAGTACTTC
-	15	TRBV3-1/TRBV3-2	-	TRBJ1-5	CASSRTGWSNQPQHF	TGTGCCAGCAGTCGTACAGGGTGGAGCAATCAGCCCCAGCATTTT
TRBD1	13	TRBV28	-	TRBJ1-2	CASSSRTGYGYTF	TGTGCCAGCAGTTCGAGGACAGGCTATGGCTACACCTTC
TRBD2	15	TRBV18	-	TRBJ2-3	CASSPSAGATDTQYF	TGTGCCAGCTCACCCTCGGCGGGAGCCACAGATACGCAGTATTTT
-	16	TRBV6-4	-	TRBJ2-3	CASSDASGGSTDTQYF	TGTGCCAGCAGTGACGCAAGCGGAGGTAGCACAGATACGCAGTATTTT
-	14	TRBV19	-	TRBJ1-2	CASSITVTNYGYTF	TGTGCCAGTAGTATCACAGTCACTAACTATGGCTACACCTTC
-	14	TRBV27	-	TRBJ1-1	CASSLAGQNTEAFF	TGTGCCAGCAGTTTAGCGGGACAGAACACTGAAGCTTTCTTT
TRBD1	15	TRBV7-8	-	TRBJ2-5	CASSGQATMQETQYF	TGTGCCAGCAGCGGACAGGCAACCATGCAAGAGACCCAGTACTTC
TRBD1	15	TRBV7-2	-	TRBJ2-7	CASSSVDRGTYEQYF	TGTGCCAGCAGCTCGGTCGACAGGGGAACCTACGAGCAGTACTTC
-	17	TRBV7-2	-	TRBJ1-6	CASSLAGGAGSGSPLHF	TGTGCCAGCAGCTTAGCTGGGGGGGCAGGGAGCGGGTCACCCCTCCACTTT
TRBD1	16	TRBV13	once	TRBJ2-7	CASSSPAGTGVYEQYF	TGTGCCAGCAGCTCCCCCGCCGGGACAGGCGTCTACGAGCAGTACTTC
-	13	TRBV7-2	-	TRBJ1-2	CASSIGDNYGYTF	TGTGCCAGCAGTATAGGGGACAACTATGGCTACACCTTC
TRBD2	11	TRBV5-6	-	TRBJ2-5	CASSREGGEYF	TGTGCCAGCAGCCGGGAGGGAGGGGAGTACTTC